The 27 T cell receptor beta chains in this list originate from one sample, sequenced in a study of shared clonotypes between healthy human individuals. Cells designated naive CD8 were CD45RO-negative and were positively selected for CCR7, with terminally differentiated effector memory CD45RA+ cells excluded. Clones were sequenced by immunoSEQ multiplex PCR, and TCRdb holds only the in-frame ones, with some missing. The data show approximately 840,000 clones, with 90% to 98% seen just once and less than 0.25% held by the top ten. Sequencing used naive CD8+ T cells sorted from blood. These TCRs come from a man aged 25 to 40 in good health.

This chain connects TRBV29-1 to TRBJ2-7, with 11 positions matching TRBD2. Germline V lookup: CDR1 SQVTM, CDR2 ANQGSEA. Trimming took 6 bases from V and 3 from J; bases not matched to a gene: 10. The CDR3 covers 15 residues. DNA of the CDR3: TGCAGCGTCCTTATCCTAGCGGGAGGCTTCTACGAGCAGTACTTC. Translation: CSVLILAGGFYEQYF.

In its sample, this clone was seen once. The chain combines TRBV28 with TRBJ2-5; a weak D match, TRBD1 (5 bases). The CDR3 totals 16 residues. Germline CDR1 is MDHEN and CDR2 is SYDVKM. Trimming left V 3 bases short and J 2 bases short, with 16 bases between. The CDR3 DNA sequence: TGTGCCAGCAGTTTTGGTAGGACAACCCTTCAAGAGACCCAGTACTTC. Its protein product is CASSFGRTTLQETQYF.

The V gene is TRBV19, the J gene TRBJ1-1, with D uncertain. This CDR3 has 16 residues. Germline CDR1 and CDR2: LNHDA and SQIVND (reference sequence). Trimming cost V 5 bases and J 0 bases, with 16 bases left between them. The DNA for the CDR3 is TGTGCCAGTAGTGGGGTTTTAGGCGGAATGAACACTGAAGCTTTCTTT. Translation gives CASSGVLGGMNTEAFF.

The V call is TRBV2, the J call TRBJ2-7; tentatively, D is TRBD1 (5 bases). Between the trimmed V and J ends, which lost 3 bases and 2 bases, there was a span of 14 bases. The CDR3 extends over 15 amino acids. Germline V lookup: CDR1 SNHLY, CDR2 FYNNEI. The CDR3 DNA follows: TGTGCCAGCAGTGACCCCAGGGTGATTGCCTACGAGCAGTACTTC. As protein: CASSDPRVIAYEQYF. Full variable domain (rest looked up from reference TRBV2 and TRBJ2-7): EPEVTQTPSHQVTQMGQEVILRCVPISNHLYFYWYRQILGQKVEFLVSFYNNEISEKSEIFDDQFSVERPDGSNFTLKIRSTKLEDSAMYFCASSDPRVIAYEQYFGPGTRLTVT.

The CDR3 bases are TGTGCCAGCAGTGACCGGGACAGGGCGTCTTCCTATGGCTACACCTTC. It specifies CASSDRDRASSYGYTF. The chain combines TRBV2 with TRBJ1-2; 9 positions agree with TRBD1. The J segment lost 4 bases and the V segment lost 3 bases, leaving 9 bases of the junction unmatched. From germline, CDR1 is SNHLY and CDR2 FYNNEI. The CDR3 has 16 amino acids.

The chain links TRBV7-8 to TRBJ2-7; D gene ambiguous. The CDR3 totals 12 residues. Germline-derived CDR1 and CDR2 are SGHVS and FQNEAQ. Trimming took off 3 bases at V and 3 bases at J, with 6 bases between the two ends. This chain's CDR3 is CASSFLDYEQYF. CDR3 sequence (DNA): TGTGCCAGCAGCTTCCTAGACTACGAGCAGTACTTC.

This chain uses TRBV2 with TRBJ2-7; either TRBD1 or TRBD2 may supply D (5 bases each). The CDR3 consists of 12 residues. Per germline, CDR1 SNHLY and CDR2 FYNNEI. V dropped 11 bases and J dropped 1 base, with 12 bases sitting between them. The CDR3 bases are TGTGCCCTAAGGGACGGGTCCTACGAGCAGTACTTC. This translates into CALRDGSYEQYF.

V usage is TRBV27 and J usage is TRBJ1-2; D is perhaps TRBD1 (6 bases). From germline, CDR1 is MNHEY and CDR2 SMNVEV (reference sequence). Trimming removed 2 bases from V and 5 bases from J, with 12 bases in between. The CDR3 contains 14 residues. CDR3 coding DNA: TGTGCCAGCAGTTTAACAGGGAGGAATTATGGCTACACCTTC. Protein: CASSLTGRNYGYTF.

J is TRBJ2-7 and V is TRBV13; D is possibly TRBD1 (5 bases). Per the germline V gene, CDR1 is PRHDT and CDR2 is FYEKMQ (reference sequence). The V end lost 0 bases, the J end lost 2 bases, and 20 bases lay between the germline ends. CDR3 length: 18 residues. CDR3 DNA: TGTGCCAGCAGCTTAGGCCATTGGACACCAATAACCACCTACGAGCAGTACTTC. Protein product: CASSLGHWTPITTYEQYF.

The chain combines TRBV18 with TRBJ2-1; D uncertain. This CDR3 comprises 14 residues. Deletions cut 2 bases from V and 0 bases from J, with 5 bases between. Germline CDR1 reads KGHSH; CDR2 reads LQKENI. The DNA for the CDR3 is TGTGCCAGCTCACCAGGGCGCTCCTACAATGAGCAGTTCTTC. This sequence encodes CASSPGRSYNEQFF. The full variable domain, in which reference TRBV18 and TRBJ2-1 provide the parts outside the CDR3, is NAGVMQNPRHLVRRRGQEARLRCSPMKGHSHVYWYRQLPEEGLKFMVYLQKENIIDESGMPKERFSAEFPKEGPSILRIQQVVRGDSAAYFCASSPGRSYNEQFFGPGTRLTVL.

This chain uses TRBV5-5 with TRBJ2-7, with D perhaps matching TRBD2 (6 bases). V was shortened by 0 bases and J by 4 bases, with 11 bases between the two germline ends. CDR1 and CDR2 from the germline V gene are SGHKS and YYEKEE (reference sequence). The CDR3 totals 14 residues. The CDR3 loop reads CASSLEWTTYEQYF. In DNA form, the CDR3 reads TGTGCCAGCAGCTTGGAATGGACTACTTACGAGCAGTACTTC.

Turning to this clone: Other DNA sequences in the sample encode the same CDR3. The V and J genes are TRBV30 and TRBJ1-5; 7 positions agree with TRBD1. This CDR3 region has 13 residues. With 0 bases clipped from V and 7 bases from J, the junction kept 3 bases outside the gene matches. Germline lookup yields CDR1 GTSNPN and CDR2 SVGIG (reference sequence). The CDR3: CAWSVQGNQPQHF. The CDR3 DNA reads as TGTGCCTGGAGTGTACAGGGGAACCAGCCCCAGCATTTT.

This clone was observed a single time. The V gene is TRBV5-1, the J gene TRBJ1-2; possibly TRBD1 for D (5 bases). V gave up 5 bases and J gave up 3 bases, with 17 bases separating them. The CDR3 covers 15 residues. From germline, CDR1 is SGHRS and CDR2 YFSETQ. Here the CDR3 DNA reads TGCGCCAGCAGGTGGGACTTAACCTTTGACTATGGCTACACCTTC. Translation gives CASRWDLTFDYGYTF.

The chain couples TRBV5-1 to TRBJ1-1; perhaps TRBD1 as D (5 bases). Germline loops: CDR1 SGHRS, CDR2 YFSETQ. This CDR3 contains 16 residues. The V and J ends lost 2 bases and 5 bases respectively, with 19 bases between them. The CDR3: CASSLPKDSSETEAFF. CDR3 nucleotide sequence: TGCGCCAGCAGCTTACCTAAAGACAGCTCCGAAACTGAAGCTTTCTTT.

The rearrangement links TRBV18 to TRBJ2-5; possibly TRBD2 for D (6 bases). The CDR3 is 15 amino acids. Germline assignment: CDR1 KGHSH and CDR2 LQKENI. V gave up 1 base and J gave up 5 bases, with 14 bases separating them. DNA for the CDR3: TGTGCCAGCTCACCACGCTCAACTAGCTCGGAGACCCAGTACTTC. Translation: CASSPRSTSSETQYF.

The DNA for the CDR3 is TGCGCCAGCAGCCACGACAGGGGCAGCAATCAGCCCCAGCATTTT. It encodes CASSHDRGSNQPQHF. This chain links TRBV4-3 with TRBJ1-5, with 8 positions matching TRBD1. Germline loops: CDR1 LGHNA, CDR2 YSLEER. CDR3 length equals 15 residues. V shed 3 bases, J shed 1 base, and the junction held 2 bases outside the gene matches.

The V call is TRBV9, the J call TRBJ1-1; 7 positions agree with TRBD1. Germline values: CDR1 SGDLS, CDR2 YYNGEE. CDR3 length equals 13 residues. Losses at the gene ends were 3 bases for V and 3 bases for J; bases not matched to a gene: 2. The CDR3 nucleotides read TGTGCCAGCAGCGAGACAGGGTACACTGAAGCTTTCTTT. Protein sequence: CASSETGYTEAFF.

The chain couples TRBV7-2 to TRBJ2-5; TRBD2 matches at 7 bases. J lost 5 bases, V lost 5 bases, and 14 bases had no gene match. The CDR3 is made up of 16 amino acids. Germline assignment: CDR1 SGHTA and CDR2 FQGNSA. CDR3: CASSHPGGKPKETQYF. CDR3 DNA sequence: TGTGCCAGCAGCCACCCCGGGGGGAAGCCGAAGGAGACCCAGTACTTC.

V gene TRBV28 combines with J gene TRBJ2-2; tentatively, D is TRBD2 (5 bases). The germline gives CDR1 MDHEN, CDR2 SYDVKM. This CDR3 contains 15 residues. Trimming left V 4 bases short and J 3 bases short, with 12 bases between. Written as DNA, the CDR3 is TGTGCCAGCAGTTGGTTTAGCGCTGACACCGGGGAGCTGTTTTTT. It yields the protein CASSWFSADTGELFF.

The chain is built from TRBV6-5 and TRBJ2-7; perhaps TRBD2 as D (6 bases). The V end was cut by 5 bases, the J end by 4 bases, with 15 bases between. The germline V gene encodes CDR1 MNHEY and CDR2 SVGAGI. The CDR3 contains 14 residues. This CDR3 is CASSPGLTPYEQYF. The DNA of the CDR3 is TGTGCCAGCAGTCCGGGACTCACGCCTTACGAGCAGTACTTC.

CDR3 sequence: CASSSGRASYGYTF. CDR3 DNA: TGTGCCAGCAGTTCAGGCAGGGCCTCCTATGGCTACACCTTC. The chain is built from TRBV27 and TRBJ1-2, with D perhaps TRBD1 (5 bases). Per germline, CDR1 MNHEY and CDR2 SMNVEV (reference sequence). The germline V and J ends were trimmed by 4 bases and 4 bases, with 13 bases remaining between them. The CDR3 contains 14 residues.

The chain recombines TRBV28 with TRBJ2-5; 8 bases align to TRBD1. Looked up from germline, CDR1 is MDHEN and CDR2 is SYDVKM. This CDR3 has 15 residues. Unmatched junction bases numbered 9, after V lost 4 bases and J lost 5 bases. The CDR3 DNA follows: TGTGCCAGCAGTTCGGGACAGGTTGTTGTGGAGACCCAGTACTTC. Protein sequence: CASSSGQVVVETQYF.

This rearrangement joins TRBV7-9 to TRBJ1-1, with 11 bases fitting TRBD1. Germline V CDR1 and CDR2: SEHNR, FQNEAQ (reference sequence). V lost 5 bases and J lost 4; bases outside the gene matches: 6. The CDR3 has 15 residues. The CDR3 DNA follows: TGTGCCAGCAGCCCCGGACAGGGGGCCAGCACTGAAGCTTTCTTT. Translated, it gives CASSPGQGASTEAFF.

This rearrangement joins TRBV19 to TRBJ2-7, with TRBD1 matching 12 bases. Germline V gene sequence: CDR1 LNHDA, CDR2 SQIVND (reference sequence). V shed 1 base and J 5 bases; nucleotides not matched to a gene: 3. The CDR3 length is 15 residues. CDR3 nucleotides: TGTGCCAGTAGTATAGTCGGGACAGGGGGCAACGAGCAGTACTTC. Its protein product is CASSIVGTGGNEQYF.

This clone was recorded only once. The genes are TRBV13 and TRBJ1-1, with 8 bases identical to TRBD1. Germline CDR1 PRHDT, CDR2 FYEKMQ (reference sequence). This CDR3 contains 14 residues. With 5 bases clipped from V and 3 bases from J, the junction kept 5 bases outside the gene matches. The CDR3 spells CASSQQGEYTEAFF. CDR3 coding DNA: TGTGCCAGCAGCCAACAGGGGGAATACACTGAAGCTTTCTTT.

V is TRBV29-1 and J is TRBJ2-1, with TRBD2 matching over 12 bases. Germline assignment: CDR1 SQVTM and CDR2 ANQGSEA. The CDR3 is made up of 18 amino acids. J was trimmed by 0 bases and V by 3 bases; bases with no gene match: 9. CDR3 amino acids: CSVDPGLAGPNSYNEQFF. CDR3 in DNA: TGCAGCGTTGATCCGGGACTAGCGGGTCCCAACTCCTACAATGAGCAGTTCTTC.

The chain carries TRBV29-1 and TRBJ2-2; TRBD1 matches at 9 bases. The CDR3 consists of 15 residues. The J segment lost 5 bases and the V segment lost 7 bases, leaving 11 bases of the junction unmatched. Germline-derived CDR1 and CDR2 are SQVTM and ANQGSEA. The CDR3 reads CSAERTGVFTGELFF. CDR3 bases: TGCAGCGCAGAGAGGACAGGGGTATTTACCGGGGAGCTGTTTTTT.